The T cell receptor beta chain under discussion was sequenced for a study of blood T cells in healthy people across ages. About the research overall: Template switching picked up about one barcoded beta molecule for each two T cells. The study's findings and limits: Diversity of TCR beta correlated strongly with naive T cell percentage.

Germline-derived CDR1 and CDR2 are DFQATT and SNEGSKA (reference sequence). The CDR3 runs 14 residues. With 6 bases clipped from V and 7 bases from J, the junction kept 9 bases outside the gene matches. With regard to this clonotype: The antigen is undetermined.

Through a sample-barcoded 5' primer and a J-beta primer mix, a second PCR was run for roughly 6 to 12 cycles. TCRdb fed the 5' RACE reads into MiXCR, producing one record per CDR3 protein. The profile shows 600,000 to 1,000,000 distinct CDR3 sequences, approximately 25% of them singletons. This sample was also put to use in a study of T cells of mothers and their children.

This clonotype was obtained from a boy between 10 and 17 years old in good health. The sample comprised blood. The V and J genes are TRBV20-1 and TRBJ1-4, with 9 bases that match TRBD1. CDR3 in amino acids: CSAGHRGRIEKLFF. The CDR3 bases are TGCAGTGCCGGACACAGGGGGCGCATTGAAAAACTGTTTTTT.